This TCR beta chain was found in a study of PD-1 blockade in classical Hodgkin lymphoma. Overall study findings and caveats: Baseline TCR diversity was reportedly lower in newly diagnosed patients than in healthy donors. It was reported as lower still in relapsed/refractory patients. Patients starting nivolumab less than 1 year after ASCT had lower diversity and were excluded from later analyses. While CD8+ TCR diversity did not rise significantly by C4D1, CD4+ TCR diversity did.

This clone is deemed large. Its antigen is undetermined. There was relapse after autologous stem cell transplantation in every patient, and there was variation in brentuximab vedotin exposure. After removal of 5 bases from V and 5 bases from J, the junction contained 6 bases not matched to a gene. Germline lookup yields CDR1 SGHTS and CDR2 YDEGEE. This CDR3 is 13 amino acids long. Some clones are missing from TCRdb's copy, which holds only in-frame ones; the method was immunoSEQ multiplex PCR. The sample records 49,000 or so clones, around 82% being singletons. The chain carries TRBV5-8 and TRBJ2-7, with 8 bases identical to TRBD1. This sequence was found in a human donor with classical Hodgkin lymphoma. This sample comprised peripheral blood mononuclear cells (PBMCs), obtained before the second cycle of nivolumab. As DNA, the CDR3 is TGTGCCAGCAGGTCGGCCAGGGGGCACGAGCAGTACTTC. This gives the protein CASRSARGHEQYF.